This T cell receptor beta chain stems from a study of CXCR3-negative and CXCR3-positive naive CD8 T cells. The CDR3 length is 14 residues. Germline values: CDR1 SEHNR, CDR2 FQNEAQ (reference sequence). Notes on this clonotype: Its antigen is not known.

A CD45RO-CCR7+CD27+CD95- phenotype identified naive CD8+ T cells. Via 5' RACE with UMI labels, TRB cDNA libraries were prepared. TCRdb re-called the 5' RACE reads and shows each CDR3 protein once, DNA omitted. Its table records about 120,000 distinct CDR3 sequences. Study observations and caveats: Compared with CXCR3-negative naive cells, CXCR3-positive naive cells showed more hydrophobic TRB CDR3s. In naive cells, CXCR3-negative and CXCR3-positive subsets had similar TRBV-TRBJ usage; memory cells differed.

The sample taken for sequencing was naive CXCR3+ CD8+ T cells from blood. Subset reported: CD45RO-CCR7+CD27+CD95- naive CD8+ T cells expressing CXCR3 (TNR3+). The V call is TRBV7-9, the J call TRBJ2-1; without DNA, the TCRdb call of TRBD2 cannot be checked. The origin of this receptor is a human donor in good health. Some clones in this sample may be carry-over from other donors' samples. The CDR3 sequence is CASSSQSSRNEQFF.